This note documents a single TCR beta chain sequence. Its antigen specificity is not known. No much larger clonotype is one base removed from it; base qualities were not supplied. V and J are trimmed by 1 base and 5 bases, and the gene matches miss 2 bases of the junction. The CDR3 covers 13 residues, taking in both the cysteine and the phenylalanine. The only DNA kept is the CDR3, 39 bases in frame from the first base. Reading the germline V gene (reference sequence) gives CDR1 GTSNPN and CDR2 SVGIG. This record belongs to a study of blood T cell repertoires in COVID-19 (TCRdb year 2020). At the level of the whole study: Samples from collaborators originated in the United States, Italy and Spain and spanned both the acute and convalescent phases of COVID-19. The material from the prospective study consisted of cDNA or gDNA derived from T cells, B-cell-depleted T cells, or PBMCs. The dataset comprised deeply sampled blood TCRbeta repertoires from subjects exposed to, actively infected with, or recovered from COVID-19. A freely available public database, intended as a resource for researchers studying the immune response to SARS-CoV-2, is where the repertoires were released. The samples were drawn from two sources: the first 160 participants of the ongoing ImmuneRACE study, and 950 to 1,500 subjects contributed by 6 global collaborators. A de-identified subject ID, COVID-19 status, age in years and sex were almost always included in the sample metadata. Where HLA class I and class II types were available, the types were taken from metadata supplied by the sample provider, not from assay-based typing.

Each collaborating institution followed its own protocols to collect whole blood in K2EDTA tubes. For TCRbeta analysis, collaborator samples were shipped as frozen whole blood, as isolated PBMCs, or as DNA extracted from either sample type. The paper's findings and limits, for the study overall: Clinical and demographic metadata were provided uncurated, with the amount varying by source and participant.

The immunoSEQ Assay, a bias-controlled multiplex PCR, was used to amplify TCRbeta CDR3 regions from genomic DNA. The authors' analysis ran thus. Within the assay, amplification of reference gene primers was used to estimate how many nucleated cells each sample contained. Sequence reads were collapsed and filtered to measure the absolute abundance of every unique TCRbeta CDR3 rearrangement. Productive Simpson clonality was computed per sample as the square root of Simpson's diversity index over productive rearrangements. In its TCRdb copy, this immuneACCESS table keeps in-frame sequences only and misses some clones. Where compared with another copy, unresolved V genes explain less than half of these, and the others have no known cause. That table furnishes V, J and clone size, whereas the DNA furnished D and trimming. Within this sample are around 140,000 clones, with 80% to 90% of them counted one time only. The leading ten clones occupy 18% of the sample.

Recombination connected TRBV30 to TRBJ2-5, with 9 central nucleotides matching TRBD2. Sequenced sample: peripheral blood. This TCR derives from a man aged 50-59 years with active or convalescent COVID-19. The CDR3 protein is CAWSAGLAETQYF. Read as DNA, the sequence is TGTGCCTGGAGTGCCGGACTAGCGGAGACCCAGTACTTC.